One and the same sample provided the 21 T cell receptor beta chains below, sequenced in a study of T cells in Graves' hyperthyroidism and ophthalmopathy. What was amplified from RNA transcripts were TCR beta CDR3 regions. In the first-round RT-PCR of the TCR CDR3, the HTBI primer set was used. TCRdb re-analysed the multiplex PCR reads in MiXCR, keeping a single row per CDR3 protein. The sample lists around 340,000 distinct CDR3 sequences, around a sixth occurring once. Source material: blood. These TCRs come from a man aged 25 to 40 with Graves' hyperthyroidism.

This clonotype was seen many times. The genes are TRBV28 and TRBJ2-2; no firm D call. CDR3 size: 11 residues. V lost 5 bases and J lost 7, with 5 bases in between. Germline V lookup: CDR1 MDHEN, CDR2 SYDVKM. The CDR3 DNA reads as TGTGCCAGCAGTCGGTACGGGGAGCTGTTTTTT. This translates into CASSRYGELFF.

This clonotype occurred a few times. The chain has TRBV24-1 and TRBJ2-5; D is unresolved. The CDR3 covers 12 residues. Germline CDR1 is KGHDR and CDR2 is SFDVKD. V lost 4 bases and J 3 bases, leaving 5 bases between the germline ends. DNA of the CDR3: TGTGCCACCAGTGACCCTGAAGAGACCCAGTACTTC. Translating it yields CATSDPEETQYF.

The table lists this clonotype with many counts. V is TRBV11-2 and J is TRBJ2-7; a possible D gene is TRBD1 (5 bases). CDR1 SGHAT and CDR2 FQNNGV come from the germline V gene. V lost 2 bases, J lost 3 bases, and 20 bases lay in between. This CDR3 is built from 17 residues. CDR3 nucleotide sequence: TGTGCCAGCAGCTTAACGTGGTTCTTACAGGCGGACTACGAGCAGTACTTC. Amino acid sequence: CASSLTWFLQADYEQYF.

As for this clonotype: The CDR3 does not end in the conserved phenylalanine or tryptophan, so this is likely a read error. This chain connects TRBV5-1 to TRBJ2-3; D is unresolved. Germline V lookup: CDR1 SGHRS, CDR2 YFSETQ. This CDR3 has 15 amino acids. Trimming took off 4 bases at V and 4 bases at J, with 16 bases between the two ends. In DNA form, the CDR3 reads TGCGCCAGCAGCCCCTTCCCTGATAGTCCAGATACGCAGTATCTT. Its protein is CASSPFPDSPDTQYL.

This clonotype was seen ten or more times. The V gene is TRBV3-1, the J gene TRBJ2-7; 13 positions agree with TRBD2. Per the germline V gene, CDR1 is LGHDT and CDR2 is YNNKEL (reference sequence). The trim removed 1 base at V and 4 bases at J, leaving 4 bases unmatched. The CDR3 runs 16 residues. The CDR3 spells CASSQGLAGGTYEQYF. In DNA, the CDR3 is TGTGCCAGCAGCCAAGGACTAGCGGGAGGTACTTACGAGCAGTACTTC.

This clonotype was detected many times. This chain links TRBV11-2 with TRBJ2-2, with TRBD1 identical over 10 bases. The germline V gene has CDR1 SGHAT and CDR2 FQNNGV. The CDR3 totals 16 residues. V lost 5 bases to trimming and J lost 5 bases; unmatched junction nucleotides: 8. CDR3 in DNA: TGTGCCAGCAGCCTTGACAGGGGGCAAGGAACCGGGGAGCTGTTTTTT. The encoded protein is CASSLDRGQGTGELFF. Full variable domain (outside the CDR3, taken from reference TRBV11-2 and TRBJ2-2): EAGVAQSPRYKIIEKRQSVAFWCNPISGHATLYWYQQILGQGPKLLIQFQNNGVVDDSQLPKDRFSAERLKGVDSTLKIQPAKLEDSAVYLCASSLDRGQGTGELFFGEGSRLTVL.

About this clonotype: The junction does not match germline at one end; this may be a read error. V gene TRBV5-1 combines with J gene TRBJ2-5; TRBD1 matches 9 bases. The CDR3 is 15 residues long. Germline-derived CDR1 and CDR2 are SGHRS and YFSETQ. The DNA for the CDR3 is TGCGCCAACAGCTCCTCCCTGACAGGGGGAGAGACCCAGTACTTC. Translation: CANSSSLTGGETQYF.

This clonotype was seen a few times. The germline gene is not matched at one end of the junction; a read error may be the cause. The chain employs TRBV2 and TRBJ2-7; D possibly corresponds to TRBD1 (5 bases). Germline V CDR1 and CDR2: SNHLY, FYNNEI. The CDR3 contains 12 residues. This chain's CDR3 is CASKPGYYEQHF. CDR3 nucleotides: TGTGCCAGCAAGCCAGGGTATTACGAGCAGCACTTC.

The CDR3 nucleotides are TGCAGTGCTAGAGACCTAAGGGCTGGAGATAATTCACCCCTCCACTTT. Translated, it gives CSARDLRAGDNSPLHF. V gene TRBV20-1 combines with J gene TRBJ1-6; D gene unclear. This CDR3 is 16 amino acids long. The ends were cut back, 0 bases at V and 5 bases at J, with 14 bases in the middle. Germline V gene sequence: CDR1 DFQATT, CDR2 SNEGSKA (reference sequence).

In its sample, this clonotype was seen a few times. This chain connects TRBV20-1 to TRBJ2-5, with D possibly being TRBD1 (5 bases). This CDR3 contains 12 residues. The germline CDR1 and CDR2 sequences are DFQATT and SNEGSKA (reference sequence). V lost 0 bases and J lost 5, with 7 bases in between. The CDR3 nucleotides read TGCAGTGCTAGAGAAGGGGATGAGACCCAGTACTTC. It specifies CSAREGDETQYF.

This clonotype was observed at least ten times. The chain carries TRBV6-2 or TRBV6-3 and TRBJ2-1, with 8 bases fitting TRBD2. Trimming removed 6 bases from V and 6 bases from J; junction bases left unmatched: 10. The CDR3 has 15 residues. Looked up from germline, CDR1 is MNHEY and CDR2 is SVGEGT. CDR3 DNA sequence: TGTGCCAGCAGCCCCACCCCTAGCGGGCTCAATGAGCAGTTCTTC. Translated: CASSPTPSGLNEQFF.

This clonotype came up a few times. The V and J genes are TRBV5-1 and TRBJ2-7, with a tentative D call TRBD1 (7 bases). This CDR3 contains 16 residues. The V end was cut by 0 bases, the J end by 3 bases, with 16 bases between. Germline loops: CDR1 SGHRS, CDR2 YFSETQ. In nucleotides, the CDR3 is TGCGCCAGCAGCTTGGGTTGGGGGGCAGGGGGCTACGAGCAGTACTTC. This sequence encodes CASSLGWGAGGYEQYF.

This clonotype has at least ten counts. The chain combines TRBV28 with TRBJ2-7; TRBD2 matches at 8 bases. The CDR3 is 15 residues long. The trim removed 5 bases at V and 3 bases at J, leaving 9 bases unmatched. Germline V gene data show CDR1 as MDHEN and CDR2 as SYDVKM. CDR3 in DNA: TGTGCCAGCAGTCCGGGGGGGCAGGGTGGCTACGAGCAGTACTTC. Translation: CASSPGGQGGYEQYF.

The rearrangement links TRBV7-6 to TRBJ2-3; the match to TRBD2 covers 11 bases. The CDR3 contains 16 residues. The J segment lost 4 bases and the V segment lost 5 bases, leaving 8 bases of the junction unmatched. Germline V lookup: CDR1 SGHVS, CDR2 FNYEAQ. The CDR3 is CASSPVAGGPPDTQYF. In nucleotides, the CDR3 is TGTGCCAGCAGCCCCGTAGCGGGAGGGCCCCCAGATACGCAGTATTTT.

The chain couples TRBV4-1 to TRBJ1-2, with D tentatively TRBD1 (6 bases). Germline V lookup: CDR1 MGHRA, CDR2 YSYEKL. This CDR3 has 16 amino acids. Between the trimmed V and J ends, which lost 3 bases and 2 bases, there was a span of 16 bases. The CDR3 sequence: CASSHPAEGGNYGYTF. The CDR3 nucleotides read TGCGCCAGCAGCCACCCCGCCGAAGGGGGGAACTATGGCTACACCTTC.

The chain carries TRBV24-1 and TRBJ2-2; tentatively, D is TRBD1 (5 bases). The CDR3 extends over 17 amino acids. Per germline, CDR1 KGHDR and CDR2 SFDVKD. The V gene lost 2 bases and the J gene lost 0 bases, with 12 bases spanning the gap. This CDR3 is CATSDSAGRANTGELFF. CDR3 coding DNA: TGTGCCACCAGTGATTCGGCCGGCAGGGCGAACACCGGGGAGCTGTTTTTT.

The CDR3 sequence: CATTVQGNTGELFF. CDR3 in DNA: TGTGCCACTACGGTACAGGGGAACACCGGGGAGCTGTTTTTT. V gene TRBV19 combines with J gene TRBJ2-2, with D possibly matching TRBD1 (6 bases). CDR1 and CDR2 (germline): LNHDA, SQIVND (reference sequence). There are 14 residues in the CDR3. V was clipped by 10 bases and J by 1 base, with 13 bases between them.

At least ten counts were recorded for this clonotype. The chain links TRBV11-2 to TRBJ2-3; D is undetermined. This CDR3 spans 15 amino acids. Germline V gene sequence: CDR1 SGHAT, CDR2 FQNNGV. Trimming shortened V by 4 bases and J by 2 bases, and 13 bases separated the two germline ends. The CDR3 nucleotides are TGTGCCAGCAGCTACATAAAATGGGACACAGATACGCAGTATTTT. Its translation: CASSYIKWDTDTQYF.

The chain joins TRBV28 to TRBJ1-5; TRBD1 is a possible D gene (5 bases). In germline, CDR1 is MDHEN, CDR2 SYDVKM. The CDR3 runs to 11 residues. V lost 8 bases to trimming and J lost 4 bases, with 6 bases between them. The CDR3 nucleotides read TGTGCCAGCCAGGGAAATCAGCCCCAGCATTTT. It specifies CASQGNQPQHF.

Comment on this clonotype: A much larger clone lies a single base off, so this may be a read error. V usage is TRBV7-9 and J usage is TRBJ2-3, with TRBD2 identical over 10 bases. This CDR3 is 15 amino acids long. CDR1 and CDR2 from the germline V gene are SEHNR and FQNEAQ (reference sequence). This chain's CDR3 is CATSLLAGSLNTQYF. The DNA for the CDR3 is TGTGCCACCAGCTTACTAGCGGGGAGTTTAAATACGCAGTATTTT.

This clonotype was counted ten times or more. J is TRBJ2-3 and V is TRBV7-3; 11 positions match TRBD2. This CDR3 region has 15 residues. After removal of 5 bases from V and 2 bases from J, the junction contained 3 bases not matched to a gene. CDR1 is SGHTA, CDR2 FQGTGA, per germline. CDR3 sequence: CASSLTSGITDTQYF. DNA for the CDR3: TGTGCCAGCAGCCTGACTAGCGGGATCACAGATACGCAGTATTTT. Based on the CDR3 plus reference TRBV7-3 and TRBJ2-3, the full variable domain is GAGVSQTPSNKVTEKGKYVELRCDPISGHTALYWYRQSLGQGPEFLIYFQGTGAADDSGLPNDRFFAVRPEGSVSTLKIQRTERGDSAVYLCASSLTSGITDTQYFGPGTRLTVL.